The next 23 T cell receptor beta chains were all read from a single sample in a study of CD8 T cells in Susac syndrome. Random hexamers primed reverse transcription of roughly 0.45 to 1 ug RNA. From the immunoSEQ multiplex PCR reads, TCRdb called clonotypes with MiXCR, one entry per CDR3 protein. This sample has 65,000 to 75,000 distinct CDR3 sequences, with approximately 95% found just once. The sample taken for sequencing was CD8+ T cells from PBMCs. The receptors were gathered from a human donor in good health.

The chain's CDR3 is CASSFGSSGNTIYF. CDR3 nucleotides: TGTGCCAGCAGCTTTGGGAGCTCTGGAAACACCATATATTTT. The chain links TRBV5-6 to TRBJ1-3; D unclear. Germline V gives CDR1 SGHDT, CDR2 YYEEEE. Trimming removed 2 bases at V and 0 bases at J, with 6 bases between. The CDR3 sequence is 14 residues long.

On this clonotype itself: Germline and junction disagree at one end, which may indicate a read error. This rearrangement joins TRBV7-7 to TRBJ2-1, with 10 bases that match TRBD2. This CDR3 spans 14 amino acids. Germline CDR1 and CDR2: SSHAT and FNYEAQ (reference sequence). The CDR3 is CASSSGGAFNEQFF. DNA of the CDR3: TGTGCTAGCAGCAGCGGGGGGGCGTTCAATGAGCAGTTCTTC.

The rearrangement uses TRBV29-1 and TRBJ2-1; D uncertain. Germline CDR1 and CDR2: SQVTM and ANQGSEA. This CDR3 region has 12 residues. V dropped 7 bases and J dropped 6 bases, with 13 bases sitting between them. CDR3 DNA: TGCAGCGCCGGTCCGGGTGGCAATGAGCAGTTCTTC. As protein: CSAGPGGNEQFF.

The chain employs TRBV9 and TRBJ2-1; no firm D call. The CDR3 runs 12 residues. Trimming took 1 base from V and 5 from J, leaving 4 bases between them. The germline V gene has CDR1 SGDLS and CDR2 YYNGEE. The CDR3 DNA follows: TGTGCCAGCAGCGTATCCGACAATGAGCAGTTCTTC. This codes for CASSVSDNEQFF.

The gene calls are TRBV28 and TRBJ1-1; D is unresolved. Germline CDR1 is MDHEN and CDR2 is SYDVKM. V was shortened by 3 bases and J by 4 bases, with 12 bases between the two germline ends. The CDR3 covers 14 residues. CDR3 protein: CASSFRGLVTEAFF. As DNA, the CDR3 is TGTGCCAGCAGTTTCCGGGGTCTTGTCACTGAAGCTTTCTTT.

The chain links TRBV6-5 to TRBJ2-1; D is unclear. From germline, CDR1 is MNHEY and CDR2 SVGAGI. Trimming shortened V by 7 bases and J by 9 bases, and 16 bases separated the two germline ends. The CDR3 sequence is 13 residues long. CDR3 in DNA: TGTGCCAGCAAACCGGGCTCGGGCCGTGAGCAGTTCTTC. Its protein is CASKPGSGREQFF.

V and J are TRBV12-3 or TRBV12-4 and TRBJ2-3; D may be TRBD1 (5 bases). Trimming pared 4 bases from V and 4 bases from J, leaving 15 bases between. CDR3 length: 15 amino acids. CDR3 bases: TGTGCCAGCAGTTGGGGTCCCAGGGTATCAGATACGCAGTATTTT. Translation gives CASSWGPRVSDTQYF.

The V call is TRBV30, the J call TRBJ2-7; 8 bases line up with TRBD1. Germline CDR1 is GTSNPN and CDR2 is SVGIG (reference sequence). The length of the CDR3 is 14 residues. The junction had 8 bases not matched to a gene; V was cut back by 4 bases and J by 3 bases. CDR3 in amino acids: CAWTLGTGFYEQYF. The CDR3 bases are TGTGCCTGGACGCTCGGGACAGGATTCTACGAGCAGTACTTC. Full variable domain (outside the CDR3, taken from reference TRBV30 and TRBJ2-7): SQTIHQWPATLVQPVGSPLSLECTVEGTSNPNLYWYRQAAGRGLQLLFYSVGIGQISSEVPQNLSASRPQDRQFILSSKKLLLSDSGFYLCAWTLGTGFYEQYFGPGTRLTVT.

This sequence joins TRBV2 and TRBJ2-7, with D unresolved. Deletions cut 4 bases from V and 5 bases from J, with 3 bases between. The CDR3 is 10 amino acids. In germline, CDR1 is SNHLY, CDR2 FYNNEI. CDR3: CASSVDEQYF. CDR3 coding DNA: TGTGCCAGCAGTGTGGACGAGCAGTACTTC.

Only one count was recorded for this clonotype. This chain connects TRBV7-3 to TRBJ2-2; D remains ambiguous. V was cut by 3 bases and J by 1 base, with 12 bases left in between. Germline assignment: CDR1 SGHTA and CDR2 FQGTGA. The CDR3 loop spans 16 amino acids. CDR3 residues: CASSFPPAQNTGELFF. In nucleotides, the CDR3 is TGTGCCAGCAGCTTCCCCCCCGCACAGAACACCGGGGAGCTGTTTTTT. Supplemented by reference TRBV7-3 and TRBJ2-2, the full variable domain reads GAGVSQTPSNKVTEKGKYVELRCDPISGHTALYWYRQSLGQGPEFLIYFQGTGAADDSGLPNDRFFAVRPEGSVSTLKIQRTERGDSAVYLCASSFPPAQNTGELFFGEGSRLTVL.

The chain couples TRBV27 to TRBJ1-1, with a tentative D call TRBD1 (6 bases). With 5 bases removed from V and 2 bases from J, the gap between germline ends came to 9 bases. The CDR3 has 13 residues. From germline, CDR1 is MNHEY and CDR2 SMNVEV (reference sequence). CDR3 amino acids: CASSVQGNTEAFF. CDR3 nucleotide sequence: TGTGCCAGCAGTGTACAGGGAAACACTGAAGCTTTCTTT.

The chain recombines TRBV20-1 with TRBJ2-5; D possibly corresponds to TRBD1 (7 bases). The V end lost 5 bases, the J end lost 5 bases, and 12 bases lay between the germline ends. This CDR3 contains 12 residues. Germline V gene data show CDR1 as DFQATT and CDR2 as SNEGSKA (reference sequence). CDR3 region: CSAGGGEETQYF. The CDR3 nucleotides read TGCAGTGCTGGAGGGGGCGAGGAGACCCAGTACTTC.

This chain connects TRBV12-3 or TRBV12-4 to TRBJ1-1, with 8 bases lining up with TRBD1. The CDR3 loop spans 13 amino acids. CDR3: CASQGAMNTEAFF. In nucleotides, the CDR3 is TGTGCATCCCAGGGGGCCATGAACACTGAAGCTTTCTTT.

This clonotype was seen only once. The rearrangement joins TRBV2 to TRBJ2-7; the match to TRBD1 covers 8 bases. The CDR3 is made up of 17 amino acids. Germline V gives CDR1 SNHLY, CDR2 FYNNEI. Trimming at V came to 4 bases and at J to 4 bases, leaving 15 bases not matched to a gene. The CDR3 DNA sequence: TGTGCCAGCAGTGCTCCGGGACAGGAAACCCTTGGTTACGAGCAGTACTTC. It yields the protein CASSAPGQETLGYEQYF. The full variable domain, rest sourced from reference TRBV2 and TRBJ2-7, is EPEVTQTPSHQVTQMGQEVILRCVPISNHLYFYWYRQILGQKVEFLVSFYNNEISEKSEIFDDQFSVERPDGSNFTLKIRSTKLEDSAMYFCASSAPGQETLGYEQYFGPGTRLTVT.

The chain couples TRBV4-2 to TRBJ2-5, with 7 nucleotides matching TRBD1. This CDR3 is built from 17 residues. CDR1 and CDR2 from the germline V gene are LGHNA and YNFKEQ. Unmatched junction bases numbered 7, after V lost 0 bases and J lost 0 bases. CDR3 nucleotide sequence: TGTGCCAGCAGCCAAGATTTGGGACAGCCGTACCAAGAGACCCAGTACTTC. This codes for CASSQDLGQPYQETQYF.

The CDR3 coding sequence is TGTGCCAGCAGTTACCCGGGACAGGGGACCTATGGCTACACCTTC. It is translated as CASSYPGQGTYGYTF. This chain uses TRBV6-5 with TRBJ1-2, with TRBD1 matching 10 bases. The CDR3 is made up of 15 amino acids. Germline V lookup: CDR1 MNHEY, CDR2 SVGAGI. V was pared by 2 bases and J by 4 bases, with 4 bases of the junction left unmatched.

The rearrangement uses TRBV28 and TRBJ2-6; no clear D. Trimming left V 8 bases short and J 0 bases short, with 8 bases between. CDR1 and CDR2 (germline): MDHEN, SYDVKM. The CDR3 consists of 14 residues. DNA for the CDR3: TGTGCCAGCGGGATTAGCTCTGGGGCCAACGTCCTGACTTTC. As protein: CASGISSGANVLTF.

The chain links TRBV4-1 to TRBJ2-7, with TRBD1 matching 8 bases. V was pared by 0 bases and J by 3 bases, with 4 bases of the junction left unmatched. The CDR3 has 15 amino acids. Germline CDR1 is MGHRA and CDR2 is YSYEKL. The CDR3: CASSQEQGGLYEQYF. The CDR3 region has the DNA TGCGCCAGCAGCCAAGAACAGGGGGGACTCTACGAGCAGTACTTC.

The CDR3 bases are TGTGCCAGCAGCCTAGGGGTCCTTAGAGGCGAGCAGTACGTC. This sequence encodes CASSLGVLRGEQYV. The rearrangement links TRBV11-2 to TRBJ2-7; D perhaps matches TRBD1 (5 bases). The CDR3 is 14 amino acids. Germline assignment: CDR1 SGHAT and CDR2 FQNNGV. V was trimmed by 5 bases and J by 6 bases, leaving 17 bases between them.

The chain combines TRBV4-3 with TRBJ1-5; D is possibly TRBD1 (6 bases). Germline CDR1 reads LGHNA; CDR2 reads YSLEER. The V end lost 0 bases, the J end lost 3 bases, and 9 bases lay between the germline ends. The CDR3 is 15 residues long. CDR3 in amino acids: CASSQETGFNQPQHF. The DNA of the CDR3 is TGCGCCAGCAGCCAAGAGACAGGATTCAATCAGCCCCAGCATTTT.

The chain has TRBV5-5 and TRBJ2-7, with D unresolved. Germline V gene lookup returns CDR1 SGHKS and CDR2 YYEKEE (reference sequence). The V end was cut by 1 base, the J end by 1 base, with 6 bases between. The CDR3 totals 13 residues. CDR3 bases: TGTGCCAGCAGCTTGAGAGATTCCTACGAGCAGTACGTC. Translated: CASSLRDSYEQYV.

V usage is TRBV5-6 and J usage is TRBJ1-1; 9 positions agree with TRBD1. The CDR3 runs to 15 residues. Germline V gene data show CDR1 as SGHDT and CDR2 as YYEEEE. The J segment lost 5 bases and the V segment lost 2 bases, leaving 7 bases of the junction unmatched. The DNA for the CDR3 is TGTGCCAGCAGCTTTGCCGGGACAGGGAGGACTGAAGCTTTCTTT. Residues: CASSFAGTGRTEAFF.

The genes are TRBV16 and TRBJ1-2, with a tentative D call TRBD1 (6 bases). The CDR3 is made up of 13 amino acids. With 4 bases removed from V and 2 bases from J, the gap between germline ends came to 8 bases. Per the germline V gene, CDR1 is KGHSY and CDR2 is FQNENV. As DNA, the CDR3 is TGTGCCAGCAGCCGGACAGAAAACTATGGCTACACCTTC. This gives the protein CASSRTENYGYTF.